The following is a T cell receptor (beta chain) sequence with its context. Its target is not known. These data are taken from a study of T-cell reconstitution after alpha-beta-depleted transplantation in children. Findings and limits, study-wide: Recipient T cells and thymic progenitors that survived were the source of the high TCRbeta diversity seen at day 60 in some patients. At the one-year point after transplant, T-cell counts and TCRbeta diversity were found to come mostly from T cells that had been newly produced. Several hundred rapidly expanded clones from non-depleted graft cells reportedly supplied alpha-beta T cells about two months post-transplant.

Preparation of the TCRbeta library used unique molecular identifiers. Each CDR3 protein is one row after TCRdb ran MiXCR on the PCR reads. There are around 300,000 distinct CDR3 sequences in the sample; about a quarter occur only once, and approximately 10% lies in the top ten. This clonotype was obtained from a male patient between 10 and 17 years old who had a stem cell transplant for acute lymphoblastic leukemia, so the T cells may come from the graft donor. The specimen comprised PBMCs, mostly from graft donor cells, sampled 180 days after TCRalphabeta/CD19-depleted stem cell transplant.

The CDR3 is CSARGLAVYNEQFF. Written as DNA, the CDR3 is TGCAGTGCTAGAGGTCTAGCAGTATACAATGAGCAGTTCTTC. The chain links TRBV20-1 to TRBJ2-1, with D tentatively TRBD2 (5 bases). The CDR3 has 14 residues. Trimming left V 1 base short and J 4 bases short, with 11 bases between. The germline CDR1 and CDR2 sequences are DFQATT and SNEGSKA (reference sequence).